Below, 13 T cell receptor beta chains from the same sample are listed, as sequenced in a study of type 1 regulatory T cells. Study observations and caveats: Compared with non-Tr1 cells, Tr1 cells showed a narrower TCR repertoire.

These receptors' targets are unknown. TCRdb reprocessed the reads via MiXCR and lists one record per CDR3 protein. Seen here are tens of thousands of distinct CDR3 sequences, around 21% observed once, and the top ten hold roughly 8.3%. The sequencing sample was made of cultured type 1 regulatory T (Tr1) cells, either the whole culture or a sorted fraction (not recorded which). The receptors were gathered from a human donor in good health.

This sequence joins TRBV27 and TRBJ2-2; 10 nucleotides align to TRBD2. The CDR3 loop spans 18 amino acids. After removal of 2 bases from V and 1 base from J, the junction contained 7 bases not matched to a gene. Per the germline V gene, CDR1 is MNHEY and CDR2 is SMNVEV (reference sequence). Here the CDR3 reads CASSLISGRFGNTGELFF. The CDR3 region has the DNA TGTGCCAGCAGTTTAATTAGCGGGAGGTTCGGGAACACCGGGGAGCTGTTTTTT.

This clonotype has only a few counts. This chain connects TRBV5-1 to TRBJ1-1; D remains unclear. Germline assignment: CDR1 SGHRS and CDR2 YFSETQ. The CDR3 is 15 residues long. Between the trimmed V and J ends, which lost 3 bases and 3 bases, there was a span of 15 bases. CDR3 loop: CASSSRLHDDTEAFF. CDR3 DNA sequence: TGCGCCAGCAGCTCGCGTCTCCATGACGACACTGAAGCTTTCTTT. The whole variable domain, filled in from reference TRBV5-1 and TRBJ1-1, reads KAGVTQTPRYLIKTRGQQVTLSCSPISGHRSVSWYQQTPGQGLQFLFEYFSETQRNKGNFPGRFSGRQFSNSRSEMNVSTLELGDSALYLCASSSRLHDDTEAFFGQGTRLTVV.

This clonotype appeared a few times. The gene calls are TRBV20-1 and TRBJ1-4; D is undetermined. The germline V and J ends were trimmed by 0 bases and 7 bases, with 12 bases remaining between them. The germline CDR1 and CDR2 sequences are DFQATT and SNEGSKA (reference sequence). The CDR3 is 14 amino acids. In nucleotides, the CDR3 is TGCAGTGCTAGAGATGTCCGAAGGGTTGAAAAACTGTTTTTT. Translating it yields CSARDVRRVEKLFF.

This clonotype was counted only a few times. The chain carries TRBV18 and TRBJ1-1, with no clear D. Trimming removed 1 base at V and 4 bases at J, with 10 bases between. CDR3 length equals 14 residues. The V gene's germline CDR1 is KGHSH and CDR2 LQKENI. This CDR3 reads CASSPRGIPTEAFF. The CDR3 nucleotides read TGTGCCAGCTCACCACGAGGGATCCCCACTGAAGCTTTCTTT.

This rearrangement joins TRBV7-3 to TRBJ2-2; TRBD2 matches at 8 bases. Germline lookup yields CDR1 SGHTA and CDR2 FQGTGA. CDR3 length: 14 residues. V shed 6 bases and J 2 bases; nucleotides not matched to a gene: 2. The CDR3 loop reads CASRLAGNTGELFF. For the CDR3, the DNA is TGTGCCAGCAGATTAGCGGGAAACACCGGGGAGCTGTTTTTT. The full variable domain, with the rest looked up from reference TRBV7-3 and TRBJ2-2, is GAGVSQTPSNKVTEKGKYVELRCDPISGHTALYWYRQSLGQGPEFLIYFQGTGAADDSGLPNDRFFAVRPEGSVSTLKIQRTERGDSAVYLCASRLAGNTGELFFGEGSRLTVL.

This clonotype has only a few counts. This chain connects TRBV7-8 to TRBJ2-3; D gene unclear. Germline loops: CDR1 SGHVS, CDR2 FQNEAQ. Trimming took off 3 bases at V and 3 bases at J, with 10 bases between the two ends. The CDR3 spans 14 residues. CDR3 nucleotide sequence: TGTGCCAGCAGCTTCTTGTCCTTAACAGATACGCAGTATTTT. Its protein product is CASSFLSLTDTQYF.

This clonotype showed up just a few times. The rearrangement uses TRBV20-1 and TRBJ2-5; tentative D call: TRBD2 (5 bases). V gave up 5 bases and J gave up 5 bases, with 15 bases separating them. Germline CDR1 reads DFQATT; CDR2 reads SNEGSKA (reference sequence). This CDR3 has 13 amino acids. The CDR3 protein is CSALDFFQETQYF. In DNA form, the CDR3 reads TGCAGTGCTCTGGACTTTTTTCAGGAGACCCAGTACTTC.

This sequence joins TRBV5-1 and TRBJ2-1; TRBD2 agrees at 13 bases. The V and J ends lost 1 base and 2 bases, in that order; junction bases with no gene match: 12. The CDR3 is 20 amino acids. Germline loops: CDR1 SGHRS, CDR2 YFSETQ. The CDR3 DNA reads as TGCGCCAGCAGCTTGCTGACTAGCGGGAGGCTTCCCGCCACCTACAATGAGCAGTTCTTC. This sequence encodes CASSLLTSGRLPATYNEQFF.

The V call is TRBV20-1, the J call TRBJ2-1, with a possible D match to TRBD1 (6 bases). The CDR3 length is 14 residues. V dropped 3 bases and J dropped 4 bases, with 13 bases sitting between them. The germline V gene encodes CDR1 DFQATT and CDR2 SNEGSKA (reference sequence). In DNA, the CDR3 is TGCAGTGCTAGGGGGGACAAGACTTACAATGAGCAGTTCTTC. Translating gives CSARGDKTYNEQFF.

This chain links TRBV30 with TRBJ1-2; possible D gene TRBD1, 6 bases. Germline-derived CDR1 and CDR2 are GTSNPN and SVGIG (reference sequence). Trimming shortened V by 2 bases and J by 6 bases, and 13 bases separated the two germline ends. CDR3 length: 13 amino acids. CDR3 amino acids: CAWSQGLSDGYTF. In DNA, the CDR3 is TGTGCCTGGAGTCAGGGGCTGAGCGATGGCTACACCTTC.

This clonotype was observed many times. The chain joins TRBV7-2 to TRBJ2-7; 7 nucleotides line up with TRBD2. Per the germline V gene, CDR1 is SGHTA and CDR2 is FQGNSA. This CDR3 is 15 amino acids long. The trim removed 5 bases at V and 1 base at J, leaving 8 bases unmatched. CDR3 nucleotides: TGTGCCAGCAGCAACCGAGCGGGATGGTCCTACGAGCAGTACTTC. It translates to CASSNRAGWSYEQYF.

This clonotype was recorded many times. The chain employs TRBV15 and TRBJ2-1; 10 positions match TRBD2. From germline, CDR1 is LNHNV and CDR2 YYDKDF (reference sequence). V lost 6 bases, J lost 2 bases, and 1 base stayed unmatched. The CDR3 spans 14 residues. CDR3 sequence reads: CATRLAGAYNEQFF. For the CDR3, the DNA is TGTGCCACCAGGCTAGCGGGGGCCTACAATGAGCAGTTCTTC.

Only a few counts were recorded for this clonotype. This rearrangement joins TRBV5-1 to TRBJ2-6, with D perhaps TRBD1 (6 bases). Germline CDR1 is SGHRS and CDR2 is YFSETQ. This CDR3 is built from 15 residues. The ends were cut back, 5 bases at V and 0 bases at J, with 9 bases in the middle. The CDR3: CASRNRASGANVLTF. CDR3 nucleotides: TGCGCCAGCAGAAACAGGGCCTCTGGGGCCAACGTCCTGACTTTC.